The 9 T cell receptor beta chains given below trace back to one sample, sequenced in a study of T cell changes during pregnancy in multiple sclerosis. TCRdb's copy holds only in-frame clones and misses some; the assay was immunoSEQ multiplex PCR. The sample has over 40,000 clones, roughly 90% seen once. Sample: peripheral blood, taken in the second trimester of pregnancy. The source is a female donor in good health, enrolled as a control in a pregnancy study.

The rearrangement links TRBV5-5 to TRBJ1-2; 7 bases align to TRBD1. Per the germline V gene, CDR1 is SGHKS and CDR2 is YYEKEE (reference sequence). V was clipped by 7 bases and J by 0 bases; unmatched bases: 12. The CDR3 sequence is 16 residues long. CDR3 residues: CASVRTGTAANYGYTF. CDR3 DNA sequence: TGTGCCAGCGTTAGGACCGGGACAGCAGCTAACTATGGCTACACCTTC.

The chain links TRBV6-1 to TRBJ1-3; the D gene is possibly TRBD1 (5 bases). Trimming removed 4 bases from V and 2 bases from J, with 12 bases in between. Germline values: CDR1 MNHNS, CDR2 SASEGT. CDR3 length equals 15 residues. CDR3 bases: TGTGCCAGCAGTGCGTTCAGGGAGGCTGGAAACACCATATATTTT. It codes for CASSAFREAGNTIYF.

The gene calls are TRBV29-1 and TRBJ2-1; the match to TRBD2 covers 12 bases. The CDR3 contains 15 residues. V lost 4 bases, J lost 9 bases, and 10 bases stayed unmatched. Germline lookup yields CDR1 SQVTM and CDR2 ANQGSEA. The CDR3 is CSVGGLAGLGGEQFF. Here the CDR3 DNA reads TGCAGCGTTGGGGGACTAGCGGGTTTGGGTGGTGAGCAGTTCTTC.

The chain has TRBV9 and TRBJ2-7; D is undetermined. Trimming left V 0 bases short and J 3 bases short, with 13 bases between. The CDR3 consists of 15 residues. Looked up from germline, CDR1 is SGDLS and CDR2 is YYNGEE. CDR3 loop: CASSVEDGRLYEQYF. CDR3 coding DNA: TGTGCCAGCAGCGTAGAGGATGGTAGACTCTACGAGCAGTACTTC.

The rearrangement links TRBV20-1 to TRBJ2-1, with no clear D. This CDR3 is built from 10 residues. Trimming shortened V by 1 base and J by 7 bases, and 2 bases separated the two germline ends. Germline V CDR1 and CDR2: DFQATT, SNEGSKA (reference sequence). The CDR3 DNA reads TGCAGTGCTAGAGCAAATGAGCAGTTCTTC. Its protein is CSARANEQFF.

The chain links TRBV10-3 to TRBJ2-1, with 9 bases fitting TRBD2. V shed 4 bases, J shed 0 bases, and the junction held 1 base outside the gene matches. Germline loops: CDR1 ENHRY, CDR2 SYGVKD. The CDR3 runs 15 residues. The DNA of the CDR3 is TGTGCCATCAGTGTTAGCGGGGGCTCCTACAATGAGCAGTTCTTC. Encoded protein: CAISVSGGSYNEQFF.

The chain has TRBV18 and TRBJ1-5, with D uncertain. The CDR3 runs to 14 residues. Germline-derived CDR1 and CDR2 are KGHSH and LQKENI. Trimming took 4 bases from V and 1 from J, leaving 8 bases between them. CDR3 nucleotides: TGTGCCAGCTCACGTACAGTCAGCAATCAGCCCCAGCATTTT. It yields the protein CASSRTVSNQPQHF.

The chain uses TRBV28 and TRBJ2-3; 9 bases are shared with TRBD2. The CDR3 is made up of 16 amino acids. V lost 3 bases to trimming and J lost 4 bases; unmatched junction nucleotides: 8. Germline loops: CDR1 MDHEN, CDR2 SYDVKM. The DNA of the CDR3 is TGTGCCAGCAGTTTGGTGGTAGCGGGAGCATCAGATACGCAGTATTTT. It yields the protein CASSLVVAGASDTQYF.

V is TRBV7-2 and J is TRBJ1-5, with D possibly matching TRBD1 (6 bases). The CDR3 is made up of 16 amino acids. Germline V gives CDR1 SGHTA, CDR2 FQGNSA. Trimming stripped 0 bases from V and 1 base from J, with 10 bases between. Written as DNA, the CDR3 is TGTGCCAGCAGCTTAGCCGGGACACCAAGCAATCAGCCCCAGCATTTT. This codes for CASSLAGTPSNQPQHF.